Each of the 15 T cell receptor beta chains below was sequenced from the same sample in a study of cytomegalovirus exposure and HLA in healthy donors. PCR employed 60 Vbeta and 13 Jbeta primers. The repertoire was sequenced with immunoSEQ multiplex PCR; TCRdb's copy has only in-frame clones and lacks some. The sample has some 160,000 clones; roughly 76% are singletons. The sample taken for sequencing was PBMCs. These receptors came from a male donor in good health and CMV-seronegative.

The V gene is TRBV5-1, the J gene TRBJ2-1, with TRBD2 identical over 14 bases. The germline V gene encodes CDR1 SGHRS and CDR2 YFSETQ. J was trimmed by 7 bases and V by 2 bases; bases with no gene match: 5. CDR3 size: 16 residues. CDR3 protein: CASSLGLAGGQNEQFF. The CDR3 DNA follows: TGCGCCAGCAGCTTAGGACTAGCGGGGGGCCAGAATGAGCAGTTCTTC.

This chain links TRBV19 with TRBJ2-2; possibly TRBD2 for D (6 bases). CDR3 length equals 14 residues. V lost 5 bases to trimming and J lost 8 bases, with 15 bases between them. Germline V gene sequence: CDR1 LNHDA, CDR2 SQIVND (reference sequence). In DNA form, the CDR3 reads TGTGCCAGTAGTCCGGGGACTCGACGAGGGGAGCTGTTTTTT. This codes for CASSPGTRRGELFF.

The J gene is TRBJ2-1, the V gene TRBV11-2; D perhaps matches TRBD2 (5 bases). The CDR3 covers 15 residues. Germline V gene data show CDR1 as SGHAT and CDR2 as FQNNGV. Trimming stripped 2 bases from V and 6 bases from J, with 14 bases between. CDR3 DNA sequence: TGTGCCAGCAGCTTAAAGGGAGCGGACTTCAATGAGCAGTTCTTC. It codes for CASSLKGADFNEQFF. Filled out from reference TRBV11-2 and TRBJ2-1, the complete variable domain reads EAGVAQSPRYKIIEKRQSVAFWCNPISGHATLYWYQQILGQGPKLLIQFQNNGVVDDSQLPKDRFSAERLKGVDSTLKIQPAKLEDSAVYLCASSLKGADFNEQFFGPGTRLTVL.

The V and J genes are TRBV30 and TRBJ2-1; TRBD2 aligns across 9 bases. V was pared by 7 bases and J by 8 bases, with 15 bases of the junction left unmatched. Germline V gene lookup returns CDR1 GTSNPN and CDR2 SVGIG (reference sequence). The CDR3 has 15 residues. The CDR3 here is CAFLKRAGGPYEQFF. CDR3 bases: TGTGCCTTCCTAAAGAGGGCGGGGGGGCCATATGAGCAGTTCTTC.

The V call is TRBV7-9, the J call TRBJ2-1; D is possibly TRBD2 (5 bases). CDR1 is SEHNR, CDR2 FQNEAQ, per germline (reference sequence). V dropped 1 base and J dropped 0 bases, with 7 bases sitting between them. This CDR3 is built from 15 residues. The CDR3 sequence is CASSLVGVSYNEQFF. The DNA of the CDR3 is TGTGCCAGCAGCTTAGTCGGGGTCTCCTACAATGAGCAGTTCTTC.

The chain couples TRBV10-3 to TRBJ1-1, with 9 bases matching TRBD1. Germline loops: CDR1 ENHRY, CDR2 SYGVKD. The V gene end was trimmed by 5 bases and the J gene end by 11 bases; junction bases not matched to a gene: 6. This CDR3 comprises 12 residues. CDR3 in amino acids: CAISTGGWDAFF. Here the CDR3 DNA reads TGTGCCATCAGTACAGGGGGCTGGGACGCTTTCTTT.

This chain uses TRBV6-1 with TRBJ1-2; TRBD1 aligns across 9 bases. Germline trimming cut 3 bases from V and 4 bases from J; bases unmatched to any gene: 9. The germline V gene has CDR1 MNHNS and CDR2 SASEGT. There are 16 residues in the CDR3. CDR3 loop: CASSDGTGHVSYGYTF. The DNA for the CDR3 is TGTGCCAGCAGTGATGGGACAGGGCATGTGAGCTATGGCTACACCTTC.

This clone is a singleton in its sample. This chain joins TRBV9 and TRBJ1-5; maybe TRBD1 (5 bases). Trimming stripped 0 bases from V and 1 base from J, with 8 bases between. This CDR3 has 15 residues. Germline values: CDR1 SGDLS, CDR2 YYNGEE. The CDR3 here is CASSVGPGSNQPQHF. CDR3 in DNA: TGTGCCAGCAGCGTAGGGCCAGGGAGCAATCAGCCCCAGCATTTT.

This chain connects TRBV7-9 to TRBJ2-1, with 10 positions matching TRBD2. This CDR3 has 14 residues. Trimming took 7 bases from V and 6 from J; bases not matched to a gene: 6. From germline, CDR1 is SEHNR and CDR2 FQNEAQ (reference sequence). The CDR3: CASIKRGGFNEQFF. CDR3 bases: TGTGCCAGCATCAAGCGGGGGGGCTTCAATGAGCAGTTCTTC.

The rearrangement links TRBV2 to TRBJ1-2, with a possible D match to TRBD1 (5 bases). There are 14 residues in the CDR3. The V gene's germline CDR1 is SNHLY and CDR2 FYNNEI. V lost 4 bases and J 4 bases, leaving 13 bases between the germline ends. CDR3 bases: TGTGCCAGCAGTGCCTCCCTTAGGGGCTATGGCTACACCTTC. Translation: CASSASLRGYGYTF.

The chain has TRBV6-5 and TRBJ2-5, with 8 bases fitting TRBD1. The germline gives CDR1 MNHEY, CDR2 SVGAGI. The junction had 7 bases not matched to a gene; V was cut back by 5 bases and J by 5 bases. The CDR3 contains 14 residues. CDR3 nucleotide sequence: TGTGCCAGCAGTGACGGACAGGGTTTGGAGACCCAGTACTTC. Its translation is CASSDGQGLETQYF.

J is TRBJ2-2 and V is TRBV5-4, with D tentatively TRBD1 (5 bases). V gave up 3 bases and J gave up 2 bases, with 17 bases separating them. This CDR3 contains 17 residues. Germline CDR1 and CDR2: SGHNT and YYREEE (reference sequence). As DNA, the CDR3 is TGTGCCAGCAGCTCTTTTGACAGAGCAAAAAACACCGGGGAGCTGTTTTTT. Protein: CASSSFDRAKNTGELFF. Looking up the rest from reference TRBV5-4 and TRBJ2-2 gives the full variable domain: ETGVTQSPTHLIKTRGQQVTLRCSSQSGHNTVSWYQQALGQGPQFIFQYYREEENGRGNFPPRFSGLQFPNYSSELNVNALELDDSALYLCASSSFDRAKNTGELFFGEGSRLTVL.

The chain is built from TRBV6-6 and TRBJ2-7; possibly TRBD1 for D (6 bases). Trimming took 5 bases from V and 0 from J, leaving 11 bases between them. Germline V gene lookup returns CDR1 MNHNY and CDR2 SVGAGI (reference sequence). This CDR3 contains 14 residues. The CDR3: CASSQTGVSYEQYF. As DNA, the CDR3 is TGTGCCAGCAGTCAGACAGGAGTCTCCTACGAGCAGTACTTC.

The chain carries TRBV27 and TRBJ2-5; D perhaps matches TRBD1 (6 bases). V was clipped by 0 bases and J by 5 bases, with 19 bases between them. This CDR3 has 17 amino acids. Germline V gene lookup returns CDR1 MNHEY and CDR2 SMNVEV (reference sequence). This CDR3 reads CASSLSGKGVPGETQYF. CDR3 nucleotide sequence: TGTGCCAGCAGTTTATCGGGGAAGGGGGTTCCCGGGGAGACCCAGTACTTC.

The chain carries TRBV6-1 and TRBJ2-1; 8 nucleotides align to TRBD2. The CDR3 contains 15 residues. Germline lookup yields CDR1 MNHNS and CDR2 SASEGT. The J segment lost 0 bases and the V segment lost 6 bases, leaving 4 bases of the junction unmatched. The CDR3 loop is CASRVGGASYNEQFF. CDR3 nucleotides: TGTGCCAGCAGGGTCGGGGGGGCCTCCTACAATGAGCAGTTCTTC.